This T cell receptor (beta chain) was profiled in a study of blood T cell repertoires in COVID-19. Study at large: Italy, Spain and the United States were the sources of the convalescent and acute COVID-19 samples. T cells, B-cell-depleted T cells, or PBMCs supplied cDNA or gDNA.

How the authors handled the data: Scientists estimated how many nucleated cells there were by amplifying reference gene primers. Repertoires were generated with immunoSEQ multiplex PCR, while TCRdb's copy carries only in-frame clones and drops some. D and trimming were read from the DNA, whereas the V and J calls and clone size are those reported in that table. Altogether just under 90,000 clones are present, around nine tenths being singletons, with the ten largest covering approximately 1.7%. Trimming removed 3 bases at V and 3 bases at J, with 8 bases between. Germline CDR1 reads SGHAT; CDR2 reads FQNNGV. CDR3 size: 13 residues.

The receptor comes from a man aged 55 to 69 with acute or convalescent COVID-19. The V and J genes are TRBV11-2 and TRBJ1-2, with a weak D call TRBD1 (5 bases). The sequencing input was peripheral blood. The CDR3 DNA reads TGTGCCAGCAGCTTGGGGCCTGACTATGGCTACACCTTC. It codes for CASSLGPDYGYTF. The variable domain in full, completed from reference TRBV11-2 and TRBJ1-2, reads EAGVAQSPRYKIIEKRQSVAFWCNPISGHATLYWYQQILGQGPKLLIQFQNNGVVDDSQLPKDRFSAERLKGVDSTLKIQPAKLEDSAVYLCASSLGPDYGYTFGSGTRLTVV.